A single sample gave rise to the 9 T cell receptor beta chains below, sequenced in a study of CD8+CD57+ T cells in acquired aplastic anemia. Genomic DNA was employed as the template in profiling TCR beta VDJ and CDR3. TCRdb passed the reads through MiXCR, listing each CDR3 protein once. Of about 98,000 distinct CDR3 sequences in the sample, 55% to 75% were seen once. Sequencing involved patients with CD8+CD57+ cell expansion previously shown by flow cytometry. Sequencing was performed on sorted CD4+, CD8+, or CD8+CD57+ T cells (not recorded which) from PBMCs. The receptors originated from a human donor with aplastic anemia.

This chain joins TRBV11-2 and TRBJ1-5; perhaps TRBD1 as D (5 bases). V was clipped by 4 bases and J by 4 bases, with 14 bases between them. The CDR3 sequence is 15 residues long. Germline V gene sequence: CDR1 SGHAT, CDR2 FQNNGV. The CDR3 nucleotides are TGTGCCAGCAGCTCAGATGCAGGGCCAAATCAGCCCCAGCATTTT. This sequence encodes CASSSDAGPNQPQHF.

The chain is built from TRBV29-1 and TRBJ2-7; D unclear. Trimming stripped 2 bases from V and 7 bases from J, with 12 bases between. CDR1 and CDR2 from the germline V gene are SQVTM and ANQGSEA. The CDR3 spans 12 residues. This chain's CDR3 is CSVELVLGEQYF. The DNA for the CDR3 is TGCAGCGTTGAACTAGTCTTGGGTGAGCAGTACTTC.

This clonotype occurred a few times. The chain uses TRBV7-3 and TRBJ1-5; D uncertain. CDR1 and CDR2 from the germline V gene are SGHTA and FQGTGA. CDR3 size: 13 residues. V was pared by 3 bases and J by 3 bases, with 6 bases between. CDR3 protein: CASSLTNNQPQHF. CDR3 DNA: TGTGCCAGCAGCTTGACAAACAATCAGCCCCAGCATTTT.

The rearrangement uses TRBV10-3 and TRBJ1-2, with D unresolved. From germline, CDR1 is ENHRY and CDR2 SYGVKD. This CDR3 contains 13 residues. V lost 7 bases and J 3 bases, leaving 12 bases between the germline ends. CDR3 DNA sequence: TGTGCCATCACCCTGACGGGCGACTATGGCTACACCTTC. It encodes CAITLTGDYGYTF.

This rearrangement joins TRBV10-3 to TRBJ1-2; TRBD1 agrees at 7 bases. Germline V gene sequence: CDR1 ENHRY, CDR2 SYGVKD. V lost 7 bases and J lost 4; bases outside the gene matches: 12. The CDR3 covers 15 residues. The CDR3 spells CAINEGTGDGYGYTF. CDR3 bases: TGTGCCATCAACGAGGGAACAGGGGACGGCTATGGCTACACCTTC.

The chain carries TRBV7-6 and TRBJ2-5; D gene uncertain. With 1 base removed from V and 3 bases from J, the gap between germline ends came to 9 bases. Germline V CDR1 and CDR2: SGHVS, FNYEAQ. The CDR3 contains 14 residues. The CDR3 here is CASSLGVGKETQYF. The CDR3 coding sequence is TGTGCCAGCAGCTTAGGGGTGGGGAAAGAGACCCAGTACTTC.

The V and J genes are TRBV2 and TRBJ1-2, with D hard to call. V gave up 6 bases and J gave up 4 bases, with 12 bases separating them. Germline V CDR1 and CDR2: SNHLY, FYNNEI. The CDR3 totals 13 residues. CDR3 loop: CASSQALGYGYTF. The CDR3 DNA sequence: TGTGCCAGCAGCCAGGCTCTAGGCTATGGCTACACCTTC.

The chain employs TRBV7-3 and TRBJ2-3, with D unclear. Trimming took 8 bases from V and 9 from J, leaving 18 bases between them. CDR3 length: 13 residues. CDR1 and CDR2 (germline): SGHTA, FQGTGA. The CDR3 protein is CASRQGSDSTQYF. DNA of the CDR3: TGTGCCAGCCGTCAAGGGTCCGACTCCACGCAGTATTTT.

The chain links TRBV24-1 to TRBJ2-5; D gene ambiguous. V lost 4 bases, J lost 7 bases, and 9 bases lay in between. Germline V lookup: CDR1 KGHDR, CDR2 SFDVKD. The CDR3 is 12 residues long. CDR3 in amino acids: CATSESLGTQYF. The CDR3 coding sequence is TGTGCCACCAGTGAGAGCTTGGGGACCCAGTACTTC.